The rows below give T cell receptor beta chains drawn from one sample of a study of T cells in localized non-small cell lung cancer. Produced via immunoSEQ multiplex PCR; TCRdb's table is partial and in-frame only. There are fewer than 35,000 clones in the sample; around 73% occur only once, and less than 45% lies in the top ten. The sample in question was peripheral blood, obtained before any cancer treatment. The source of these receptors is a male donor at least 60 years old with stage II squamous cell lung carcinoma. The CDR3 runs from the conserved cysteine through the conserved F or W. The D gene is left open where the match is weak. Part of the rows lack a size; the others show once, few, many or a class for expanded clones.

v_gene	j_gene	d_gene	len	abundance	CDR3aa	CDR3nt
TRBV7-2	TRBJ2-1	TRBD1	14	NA	CASTRQGQGDEQFF	TGTGCCAGCACCCGTCAGGGGCAGGGGGATGAGCAGTTCTTC
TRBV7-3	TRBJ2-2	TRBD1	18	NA	CASSDPPGQVINTGELFF	TGTGCCAGCAGCGACCCCCCGGGACAGGTCATAAACACCGGGGAGCTGTTTTTT
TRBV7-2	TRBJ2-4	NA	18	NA	CASSLDVGSRRAKNIQYF	TGTGCCAGCAGCTTAGATGTTGGGAGCAGACGAGCCAAAAACATTCAGTACTTC
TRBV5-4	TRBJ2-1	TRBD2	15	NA	CASSSGLAGGTEQFF	TGTGCCAGCAGCAGCGGACTAGCGGGAGGGACTGAGCAGTTCTTC
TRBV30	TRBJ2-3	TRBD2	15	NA	CAWSRLAASTDTQYF	TGTGCCTGGAGTCGACTAGCGGCTAGCACAGATACGCAGTATTTT
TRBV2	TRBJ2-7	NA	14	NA	CASRGRTGTAEQYF	TGTGCCAGCAGGGGGAGGACTGGGACGGCGGAGCAGTACTTC
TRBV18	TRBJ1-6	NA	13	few	CASSTGANSPLHF	TGTGCCAGCTCAACCGGGGCTAATTCACCCCTCCACTTT
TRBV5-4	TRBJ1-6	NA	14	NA	CASSLASPDSPLHF	TGTGCCAGCAGCTTGGCCTCTCCTGATTCACCCCTCCACTTT
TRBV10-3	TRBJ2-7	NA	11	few	CAISTTSEQYF	TGTGCCATCTCCACCACCTCTGAGCAGTACTTC
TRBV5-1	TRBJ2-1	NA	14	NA	CASSQQWGPWEQFF	TGCGCCAGCAGCCAACAATGGGGACCATGGGAGCAGTTCTTC
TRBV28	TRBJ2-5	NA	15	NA	CASSPGGRQQETQYF	TGTGCCAGCAGCCCCGGAGGGAGGCAACAAGAGACCCAGTACTTC
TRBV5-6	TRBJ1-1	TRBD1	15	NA	CASSRQGRTATEAFF	TGTGCCAGCAGCAGACAGGGGAGAACGGCCACTGAAGCTTTCTTT
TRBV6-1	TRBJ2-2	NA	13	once	CASIRTVAGELFF	TGTGCCAGCATAAGGACAGTTGCCGGGGAGCTGTTTTTT
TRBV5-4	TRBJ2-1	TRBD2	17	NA	CASSPGRSSGGEDEQFF	TGTGCCAGCAGCCCCGGTCGGTCTAGCGGGGGGGAAGATGAGCAGTTCTTC
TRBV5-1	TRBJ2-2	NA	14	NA	CASSLGWLPWELFF	TGTGCCAGCAGCTTGGGTTGGCTTCCCTGGGAGCTGTTTTTT
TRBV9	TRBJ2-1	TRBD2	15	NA	CASSASGRSYNEQFF	TGTGCCAGCAGCGCTAGCGGGAGGTCCTACAATGAGCAGTTCTTC
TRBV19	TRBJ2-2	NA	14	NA	CASSSPSAGAVMFF	TGTGCCAGTAGTTCCCCTTCGGCGGGGGCAGTAATGTTTTTT
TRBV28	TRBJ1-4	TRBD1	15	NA	CASTPGGLENEKLFF	TGTGCCAGCACCCCAGGGGGCCTTGAAAATGAAAAACTGTTTTTT
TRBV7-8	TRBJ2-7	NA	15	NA	CASSQGGLVKYEQYF	TGTGCCAGCAGTCAAGGGGGACTCGTGAAATACGAGCAGTACTTC
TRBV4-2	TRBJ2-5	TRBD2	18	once	CASSQGASGAMSQETQYF	TGTGCCAGCAGCCAAGGGGCTAGCGGGGCGATGTCTCAAGAGACCCAGTACTTC
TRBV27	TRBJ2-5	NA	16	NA	CASSPLSVSDKETQYF	TGTGCCAGCAGTCCCCTGAGCGTTTCCGATAAAGAGACCCAGTACTTC
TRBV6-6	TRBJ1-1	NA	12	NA	CASSYGGTEAFF	TGTGCCAGCAGTTACGGAGGTACTGAAGCTTTCTTT
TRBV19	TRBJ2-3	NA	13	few	CASQNGLTDTQYF	TGTGCCAGCCAAAACGGCCTCACAGATACGCAGTATTTT
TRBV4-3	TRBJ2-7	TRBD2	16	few	CASSQPGTSGKYEQYF	TGCGCCAGCAGCCAACCTGGGACTAGCGGGAAGTACGAGCAGTACTTC
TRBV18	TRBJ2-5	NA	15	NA	CASSPSPSSPETQYF	TGTGCCAGCTCACCATCGCCCTCTTCCCCAGAGACCCAGTACTTC
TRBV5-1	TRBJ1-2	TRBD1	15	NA	CASSQGTGGVRGYTF	TGCGCCAGCAGCCAAGGGACAGGGGGCGTCCGTGGCTACACCTTC
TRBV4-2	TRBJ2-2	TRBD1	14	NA	CASSGQGASGELFF	TGTGCCAGCAGTGGACAGGGGGCGAGCGGGGAGCTGTTTTTT
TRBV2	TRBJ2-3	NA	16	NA	CASPFEGGKGTDTQYF	TGTGCCAGCCCGTTTGAGGGGGGCAAGGGCACAGATACGCAGTATTTT
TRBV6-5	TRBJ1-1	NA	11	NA	CASSQGPEAFF	TGTGCCAGCAGTCAGGGCCCTGAAGCTTTCTTT
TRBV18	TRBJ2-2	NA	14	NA	CASSPLGDTGELFF	TGTGCCAGCTCACCCCTGGGGGACACCGGGGAGCTGTTTTTT
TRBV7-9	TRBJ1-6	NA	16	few	CASSTDQGNYNSPLHF	TGTGCCAGCAGCACAGATCAGGGGAACTATAATTCACCCCTCCACTTT
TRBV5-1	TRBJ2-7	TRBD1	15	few	CASSLGNRGFYEQYF	TGCGCCAGCAGCTTAGGGAACAGGGGGTTTTATGAGCAGTACTTC
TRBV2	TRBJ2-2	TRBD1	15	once	CASSGTGANTGELFF	TGTGCCAGCAGCGGTACAGGGGCTAACACCGGGGAGCTGTTTTTT
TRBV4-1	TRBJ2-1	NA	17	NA	CASSQEVWRGISGEQFF	TGCGCCAGCAGCCAAGAAGTGTGGCGGGGCATCTCGGGGGAGCAGTTCTTC
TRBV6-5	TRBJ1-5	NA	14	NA	CASSPTGSNQPQHF	TGTGCCAGCAGTCCCACAGGGAGCAATCAGCCCCAGCATTTT